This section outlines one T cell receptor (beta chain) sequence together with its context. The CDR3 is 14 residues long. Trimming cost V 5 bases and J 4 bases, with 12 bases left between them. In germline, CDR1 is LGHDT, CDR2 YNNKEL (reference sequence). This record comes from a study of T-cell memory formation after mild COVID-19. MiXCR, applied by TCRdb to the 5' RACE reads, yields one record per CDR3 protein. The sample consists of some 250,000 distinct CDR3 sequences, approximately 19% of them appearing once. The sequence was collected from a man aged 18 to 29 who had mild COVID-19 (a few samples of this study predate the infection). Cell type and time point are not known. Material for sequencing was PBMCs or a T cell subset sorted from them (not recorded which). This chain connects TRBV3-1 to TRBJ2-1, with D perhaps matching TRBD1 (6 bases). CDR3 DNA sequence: TGTGCCAGCAGCTTCTTGGACAGATACAATGAGCAGTTCTTC. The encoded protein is CASSFLDRYNEQFF.